This T cell receptor beta chain originates from a study of T cell responses to AZD1222 COVID-19 vaccine. Clones were sequenced by immunoSEQ multiplex PCR, and TCRdb holds only the in-frame ones, with some missing. The sample has roughly 130,000 clones, roughly 90% seen once. The CDR3 has 13 residues. V shed 12 bases and J shed 6 bases, with 20 bases lying between them. Looked up from germline, CDR1 is KGHDR and CDR2 is SFDVKD. The rearrangement links TRBV24-1 to TRBJ2-7; TRBD1 might be the D (8 bases). The sequenced sample was peripheral blood, obtained on day 0 of AZD1222 vaccination. The clonotype comes from an adult in good health. The CDR3 bases are TGTGCCGCGGGAGACAGGGGATCTCGCGAGCAGTACTTC. This codes for CAAGDRGSREQYF.